The TCR beta chain under discussion was sequenced for a study of T cell responses to AZD1222 COVID-19 vaccine. Study-level findings and limits: With two AZD1222 doses given, Spike-specific TCR breadth and depth both rose.

There are 14 residues in the CDR3. Germline V gene sequence: CDR1 SGHVS, CDR2 FQNEAQ. V was clipped by 2 bases and J by 4 bases, with 11 bases between them. Notes on this clone: Antigen specificity is unknown.

The repertoire was sequenced with immunoSEQ multiplex PCR; TCRdb's copy has only in-frame clones and lacks some. This repertoire shows approximately 180,000 clones, just over 85% found once; its top ten account for approximately 8%. The receptor was derived from an adult in good health. This chain connects TRBV7-8 to TRBJ1-1; D perhaps matches TRBD1 (5 bases). Sequenced material: peripheral blood, taken on day 0 of AZD1222 vaccination. The CDR3 protein is CASSLPRVSTEAFF. The CDR3 DNA sequence: TGTGCCAGCAGCTTACCCAGGGTAAGCACTGAAGCTTTCTTT.